The 14 T cell receptor beta chains below all came from one sample that was sequenced in a study of response to subunit inactivated influenza vaccine. From the RT-PCR reads, TCRdb called clonotypes with MiXCR, one entry per CDR3 protein. The data hold hundreds of thousands of distinct CDR3 sequences, with more than 11% observed a single time. This specimen consisted of PBMCs from blood, obtained 14 to 15 days before vaccination. The receptors shown here come from a man in his fifties who received an inactivated influenza vaccine.

J is TRBJ2-5 and V is TRBV6-5; the D gene is possibly TRBD2 (6 bases). Germline-derived CDR1 and CDR2 are MNHEY and SVGAGI. The V and J ends lost 0 bases and 3 bases respectively, with 8 bases between them. The CDR3 spans 14 residues. The CDR3 nucleotides are TGTGCCAGCAGTTACTCGATAGCGGAAGAGACCCAGTACTTC. Translation: CASSYSIAEETQYF.

This clonotype has just one count. This chain joins TRBV29-1 and TRBJ2-3; D uncertain. The CDR3 consists of 14 residues. The ends were cut back, 2 bases at V and 0 bases at J, with 9 bases in the middle. Germline values: CDR1 SQVTM, CDR2 ANQGSEA. The CDR3 here is CSVELLESTDTQYF. CDR3 coding DNA: TGCAGCGTTGAATTGCTAGAGAGCACAGATACGCAGTATTTT.

The chain links TRBV27 to TRBJ2-6; D unclear. The V gene lost 2 bases and the J gene lost 2 bases, with 4 bases spanning the gap. CDR3 size: 14 residues. Germline CDR1 MNHEY, CDR2 SMNVEV (reference sequence). For the CDR3, the DNA is TGTGCCAGCAGTTTAATCGCTGGGGCCAACGTCCTGACTTTC. Translated, it gives CASSLIAGANVLTF.

This chain joins TRBV7-9 and TRBJ1-4, with 8 bases lining up with TRBD1. The trim removed 2 bases at V and 3 bases at J, leaving 5 bases unmatched. Germline CDR1 and CDR2: SEHNR and FQNEAQ (reference sequence). The CDR3 loop spans 16 amino acids. CDR3 nucleotides: TGTGCCAGCAGCTTATCAGGGGGCGCGGCTAATGAAAAACTGTTTTTT. Its protein product is CASSLSGGAANEKLFF.

This clonotype was seen only a few times. J is TRBJ2-7 and V is TRBV7-9; TRBD2 matches 8 bases. Trimming removed 1 base from V and 5 bases from J; junction bases left unmatched: 10. The germline gives CDR1 SEHNR, CDR2 FQNEAQ (reference sequence). The CDR3 totals 16 residues. The CDR3 protein is CASSLVSGPRGDEQYF. The DNA for the CDR3 is TGTGCCAGCAGCTTAGTTTCTGGGCCGCGGGGGGACGAGCAGTACTTC.

This clonotype appeared a few times. The chain carries TRBV3-1 and TRBJ2-5, with D possibly being TRBD1 or TRBD2 (5 bases each). V shed 6 bases and J shed 5 bases, with 13 bases lying between them. The CDR3 is made up of 13 amino acids. CDR1 is LGHDT, CDR2 YNNKEL, per germline (reference sequence). The CDR3 DNA reads as TGTGCCAGCAGACGGGACCTCGAGGAGACCCAGTACTTC. This gives the protein CASRRDLEETQYF.

This clonotype was picked up a small number of times. The V and J genes are TRBV3-1 and TRBJ2-1; D gene uncertain. The CDR3 has 13 residues. Germline V CDR1 and CDR2: LGHDT, YNNKEL (reference sequence). V lost 2 bases to trimming and J lost 5 bases, with 7 bases between them. As DNA, the CDR3 is TGTGCCAGCAGCCAAATCCGGGACAATGAGCAGTTCTTC. The encoded protein is CASSQIRDNEQFF.

This clonotype was observed a few times. The V gene is TRBV15, the J gene TRBJ2-7, with 7 positions matching TRBD1. CDR3 length: 15 amino acids. The ends lost 3 bases at V and 4 bases at J; junction bases unmatched: 9. Germline assignment: CDR1 LNHNV and CDR2 YYDKDF (reference sequence). The DNA of the CDR3 is TGTGCCACCAGCAGGGAAGACAGGGCCGGGTACGAGCAGTACTTC. Protein: CATSREDRAGYEQYF. Full variable domain (missing parts from reference TRBV15 and TRBJ2-7): DAMVIQNPRYQVTQFGKPVTLSCSQTLNHNVMYWYQQKSSQAPKLLFHYYDKDFNNEADTPDNFQSRRPNTSFCFLDIRSPGLGDTAMYLCATSREDRAGYEQYFGPGTRLTVT.

In its sample, this clonotype was seen a few times. The chain couples TRBV4-2 to TRBJ2-5; no clear D gene. This CDR3 spans 17 amino acids. V was clipped by 0 bases and J by 7 bases, with 21 bases between them. Germline CDR1 is LGHNA and CDR2 is YNFKEQ. CDR3 amino acids: CASSQDVAAPNSGTQYF. The CDR3 DNA reads as TGTGCCAGCAGCCAAGATGTCGCAGCACCCAATTCAGGGACCCAGTACTTC.

The chain uses TRBV6-5 and TRBJ2-7; D may match TRBD1 or TRBD2 (5 bases each). The germline CDR1 and CDR2 sequences are MNHEY and SVGAGI. The CDR3 runs 16 residues. V lost 0 bases and J 0 bases, leaving 12 bases between the germline ends. The CDR3: CASSYSPGPSSYEQYF. CDR3 DNA: TGTGCCAGCAGTTACTCGCCGGGGCCAAGCTCCTACGAGCAGTACTTC.

This clonotype was picked up many times. This chain links TRBV6-5 with TRBJ2-2; D is perhaps TRBD2 (7 bases). Trimming removed 0 bases at V and 7 bases at J, with 18 bases between. Germline V gives CDR1 MNHEY, CDR2 SVGAGI. This CDR3 region has 17 residues. The CDR3 here is CASSYSSFGGLVGELFF. CDR3 coding DNA: TGTGCCAGCAGTTACTCGAGCTTCGGGGGGCTGGTCGGGGAGCTGTTTTTT.

This clonotype was found a few times. V usage is TRBV3-1 and J usage is TRBJ2-7; D unresolved. The germline V and J ends were trimmed by 4 bases and 3 bases, with 4 bases remaining between them. Germline V CDR1 and CDR2: LGHDT, YNNKEL (reference sequence). The CDR3 is made up of 11 amino acids. For the CDR3, the DNA is TGTGCCAGCAGCCGGTACTACGAGCAGTACTTC. It encodes CASSRYYEQYF.

On this clonotype itself: A much larger clone is a single base away; this may be a read error. The chain joins TRBV7-2 to TRBJ2-5; D remains unclear. V lost 2 bases and J 2 bases, leaving 6 bases between the germline ends. Germline loops: CDR1 SGHTA, CDR2 FQGNSA. The CDR3 consists of 13 residues. CDR3 protein: CASSLSWQETQYF. The CDR3 bases are TGTGCCAGCAGCTTATCTTGGCAAGAGACCCAGTACTTC. The full variable domain, in which reference TRBV7-2 and TRBJ2-5 provide the parts outside the CDR3, is GAGVSQSPSNKVTEKGKDVELRCDPISGHTALYWYRQSLGQGLEFLIYFQGNSAPDKSGLPSDRFSAERTGGSVSTLTIQRTQQEDSAVYLCASSLSWQETQYFGPGTRLLVL.

The chain has TRBV7-2 and TRBJ1-6, with 12 bases aligning to TRBD1. The CDR3 length is 15 residues. V trimming: 5 bases; J trimming: 8 bases; junction bases outside the gene matches: 4. Looked up from germline, CDR1 is SGHTA and CDR2 is FQGNSA. The CDR3 coding sequence is TGTGCCAGCAGCCCCGGGACAGGGGGCTATTCACCCCTCCACTTT. Translating it yields CASSPGTGGYSPLHF.